This T cell receptor (beta chain) was recovered during a study of T cell responses to AZD1222 COVID-19 vaccine. Broader study findings: Vaccine-related CD4 TCRs covered spike, predominating at 160-218 and 743-854. Compared with day 0, the breadth and depth of the Spike-specific TCR repertoire rose significantly after two doses of AZD1222.

The germline V gene encodes CDR1 GTSNPN and CDR2 SVGIG (reference sequence). The V gene lost 5 bases and the J gene lost 0 bases, with 10 bases spanning the gap. CDR3 length equals 13 residues. This table comes from immunoSEQ multiplex PCR, and its TCRdb copy is limited to in-frame clones, with some not included. The sample gives 150,000 to 200,000 clones, 94% of which show up once; roughly a tenth is in the top ten. A single count supports this clone. Its antigen is not known. The material sequenced was peripheral blood, taken on day 0 of AZD1222 vaccination. The TCR was taken from an adult in good health. The chain carries TRBV30 and TRBJ1-2; D is perhaps TRBD1 (6 bases). CDR3 region: CAWWGAPNYGYTF. Written as DNA, the CDR3 is TGTGCCTGGTGGGGGGCGCCTAACTATGGCTACACCTTC.